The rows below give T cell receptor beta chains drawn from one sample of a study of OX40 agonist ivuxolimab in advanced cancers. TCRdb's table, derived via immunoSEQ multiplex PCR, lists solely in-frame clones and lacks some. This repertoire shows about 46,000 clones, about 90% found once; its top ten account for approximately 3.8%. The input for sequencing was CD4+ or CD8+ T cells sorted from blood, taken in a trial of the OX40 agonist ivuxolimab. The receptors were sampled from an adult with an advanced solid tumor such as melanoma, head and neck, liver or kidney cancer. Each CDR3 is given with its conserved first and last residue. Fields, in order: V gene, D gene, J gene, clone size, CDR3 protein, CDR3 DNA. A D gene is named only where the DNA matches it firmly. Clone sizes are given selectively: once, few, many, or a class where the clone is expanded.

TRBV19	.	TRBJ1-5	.	CASNGFTEFQPQHF	TGTGCCAGTAACGGGTTTACCGAATTTCAGCCCCAGCATTTT
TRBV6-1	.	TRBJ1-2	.	CASSEVGGYGYTF	TGTGCCAGCAGTGAAGTAGGGGGCTATGGCTACACCTTC
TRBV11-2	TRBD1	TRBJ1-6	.	CASSAQGDGNSPLHF	TGTGCCAGCAGCGCCCAGGGGGACGGCAATTCACCCCTCCACTTT
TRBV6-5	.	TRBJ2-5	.	CASSRRHQETQYF	TGTGCCAGCAGCAGACGTCACCAAGAGACCCAGTACTTC
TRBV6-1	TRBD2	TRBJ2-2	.	CASIDGGFTGELFF	TGTGCCAGCATAGACGGGGGGTTCACCGGGGAGCTGTTTTTT
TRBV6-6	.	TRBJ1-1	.	CASSYSAGLMNTEAFF	TGTGCCAGCAGTTACTCGGCAGGGCTAATGAACACTGAAGCTTTCTTT
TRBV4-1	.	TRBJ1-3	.	CASSQEAEDTIYF	TGCGCCAGCAGCCAAGAAGCTGAAGACACCATATATTTT
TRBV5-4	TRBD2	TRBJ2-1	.	CASSRILAGVTEQFF	TGTGCCAGCAGCAGGATACTAGCGGGAGTTACTGAGCAGTTCTTC
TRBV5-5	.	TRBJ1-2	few	CASSLAWEGYGYTF	TGTGCCAGCAGCTTAGCGTGGGAGGGCTATGGCTACACCTTC
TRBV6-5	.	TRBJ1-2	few	CASSREPGDYGYTF	TGTGCCAGCAGCCGGGAACCGGGAGACTATGGCTACACCTTC
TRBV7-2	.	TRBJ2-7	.	CASTRNYEQYF	TGTGCCAGCACCCGGAATTACGAGCAGTACTTC
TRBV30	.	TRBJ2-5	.	CAWSVPAKGETQYF	TGTGCCTGGAGTGTACCGGCTAAGGGAGAGACCCAGTACTTC
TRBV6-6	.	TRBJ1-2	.	CASSNGAGNYGYTF	TGTGCCAGCAGTAACGGGGCGGGTAACTATGGCTACACCTTC
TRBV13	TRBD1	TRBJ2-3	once	CASSTFDRDTRDTQYF	TGTGCCAGCAGCACCTTCGACAGGGACACTCGGGATACGCAGTATTTT
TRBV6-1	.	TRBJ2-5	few	CASSTPGAGPSRYF	TGTGCCAGCAGTACCCCTGGGGCGGGACCCTCGCGGTACTTC
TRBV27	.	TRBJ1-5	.	CASSFRTSGNQPQHF	TGTGCCAGCAGTTTTAGAACGAGTGGCAATCAGCCCCAGCATTTT
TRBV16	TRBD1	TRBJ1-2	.	CASSQGQGYGYTF	TGTGCCAGCAGCCAGGGACAGGGGTATGGCTACACCTTC
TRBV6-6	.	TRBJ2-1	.	CASSFLTGKYNNEQFF	TGTGCCAGCAGTTTTTTAACCGGGAAATACAACAATGAGCAGTTCTTC
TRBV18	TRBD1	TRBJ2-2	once	CASSTDRAGTGELFF	TGTGCCAGCTCAACCGACAGGGCGGGCACCGGGGAGCTGTTTTTT
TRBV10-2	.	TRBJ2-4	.	CASDDYKTKNIQYF	TGCGCCAGCGACGATTATAAAACCAAAAACATTCAGTACTTC
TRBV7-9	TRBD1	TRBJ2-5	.	CASSSQGAETQYF	TGTGCCAGCAGCTCACAGGGGGCAGAGACCCAGTACTTC
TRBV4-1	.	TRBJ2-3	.	CASSQGVGAYTDTQYF	TGCGCCAGCAGCCAAGGCGTGGGGGCCTACACAGATACGCAGTATTTT
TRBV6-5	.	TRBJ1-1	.	CASSSEGTIMNTEAFF	TGTGCCAGCAGTTCCGAAGGGACAATTATGAACACTGAAGCTTTCTTT
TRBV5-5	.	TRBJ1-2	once	CASSHGGLRNYGYTF	TGTGCCAGCAGCCACGGGGGTTTAAGGAACTATGGCTACACCTTC
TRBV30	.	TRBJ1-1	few	CAWRGQIMNTEAFF	TGTGCCTGGAGGGGACAAATCATGAACACTGAAGCTTTCTTT
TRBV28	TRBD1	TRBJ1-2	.	CASSLPGQGGNYGYTF	TGTGCCAGCAGTTTGCCGGGACAGGGAGGTAACTATGGCTACACCTTC
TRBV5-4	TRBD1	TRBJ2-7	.	CASSRGQGTGEQYF	TGTGCCAGCAGCCGGGGACAGGGTACGGGCGAGCAGTACTTC
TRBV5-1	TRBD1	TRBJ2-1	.	CASSSQGASEQFF	TGCGCCAGCAGCTCACAGGGGGCAAGTGAGCAGTTCTTC
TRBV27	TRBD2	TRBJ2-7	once	CASSFASGRYEQYF	TGTGCCAGCAGTTTTGCTAGCGGGAGATACGAGCAGTACTTC
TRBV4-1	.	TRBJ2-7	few	CASSPAERSREQYF	TGCGCCAGCAGCCCCGCCGAGCGGTCTCGTGAGCAGTACTTC